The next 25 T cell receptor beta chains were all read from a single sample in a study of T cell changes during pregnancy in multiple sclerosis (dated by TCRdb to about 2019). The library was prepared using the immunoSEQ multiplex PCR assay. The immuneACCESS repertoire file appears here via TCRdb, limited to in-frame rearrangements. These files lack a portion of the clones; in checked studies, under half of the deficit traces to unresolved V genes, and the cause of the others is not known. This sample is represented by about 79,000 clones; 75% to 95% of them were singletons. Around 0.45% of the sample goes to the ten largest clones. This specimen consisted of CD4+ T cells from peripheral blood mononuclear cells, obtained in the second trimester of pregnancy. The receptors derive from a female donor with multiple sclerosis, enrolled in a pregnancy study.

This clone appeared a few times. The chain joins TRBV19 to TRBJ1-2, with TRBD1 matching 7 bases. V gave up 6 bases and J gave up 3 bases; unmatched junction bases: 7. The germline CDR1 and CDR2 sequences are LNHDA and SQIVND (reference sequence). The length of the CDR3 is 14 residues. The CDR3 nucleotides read TGTGCCAGTAGCTCATGGGACAGAGACTATGGCTACACCTTC. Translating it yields CASSSWDRDYGYTF.

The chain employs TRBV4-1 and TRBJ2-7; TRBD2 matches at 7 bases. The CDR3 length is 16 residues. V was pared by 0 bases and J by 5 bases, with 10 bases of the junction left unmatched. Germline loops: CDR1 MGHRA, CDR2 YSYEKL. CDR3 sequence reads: CASSQDGRDRRDEQYF. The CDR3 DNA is TGCGCCAGCAGCCAAGATGGGAGGGACCGTCGGGACGAGCAGTACTTC.

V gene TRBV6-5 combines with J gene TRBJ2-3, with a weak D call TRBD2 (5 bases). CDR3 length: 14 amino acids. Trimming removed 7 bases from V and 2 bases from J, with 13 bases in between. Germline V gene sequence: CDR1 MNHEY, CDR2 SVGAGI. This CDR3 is CASTGKRLTDTQYF. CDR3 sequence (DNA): TGTGCCAGCACCGGCAAGCGGCTCACAGATACGCAGTATTTT.

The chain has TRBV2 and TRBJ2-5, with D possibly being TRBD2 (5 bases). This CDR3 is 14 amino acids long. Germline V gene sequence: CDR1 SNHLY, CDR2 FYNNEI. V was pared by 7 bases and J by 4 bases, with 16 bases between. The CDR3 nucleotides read TGTGCCAGCATGGGAAACCGGGATGGAGAGACCCAGTACTTC. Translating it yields CASMGNRDGETQYF.

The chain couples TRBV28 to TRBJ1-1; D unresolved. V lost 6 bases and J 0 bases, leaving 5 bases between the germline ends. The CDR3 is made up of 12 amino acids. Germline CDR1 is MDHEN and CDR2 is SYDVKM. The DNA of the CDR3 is TGTGCCAGCAGCCTAATGAACACTGAAGCTTTCTTT. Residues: CASSLMNTEAFF.

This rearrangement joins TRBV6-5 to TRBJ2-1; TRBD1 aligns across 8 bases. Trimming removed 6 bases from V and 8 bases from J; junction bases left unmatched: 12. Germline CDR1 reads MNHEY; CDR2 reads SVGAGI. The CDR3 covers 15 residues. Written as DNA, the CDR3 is TGTGCCAGCAGACGAACCTCGGACAGGGCTTATGAGCAGTTCTTC. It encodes CASRRTSDRAYEQFF.

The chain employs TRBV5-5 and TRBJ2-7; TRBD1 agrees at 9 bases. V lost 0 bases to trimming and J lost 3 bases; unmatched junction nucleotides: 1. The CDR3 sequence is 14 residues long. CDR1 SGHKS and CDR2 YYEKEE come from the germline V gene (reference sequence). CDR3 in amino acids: CASSLVGQGYEQYF. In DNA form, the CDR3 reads TGTGCCAGCAGCTTGGTGGGACAGGGCTACGAGCAGTACTTC.

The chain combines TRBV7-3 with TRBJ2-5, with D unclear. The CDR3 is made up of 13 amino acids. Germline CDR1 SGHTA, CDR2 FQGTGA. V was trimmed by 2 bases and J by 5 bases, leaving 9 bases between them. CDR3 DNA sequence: TGTGCCAGCAGCTTATTCAGTGGCGAGACCCAGTACTTC. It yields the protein CASSLFSGETQYF.

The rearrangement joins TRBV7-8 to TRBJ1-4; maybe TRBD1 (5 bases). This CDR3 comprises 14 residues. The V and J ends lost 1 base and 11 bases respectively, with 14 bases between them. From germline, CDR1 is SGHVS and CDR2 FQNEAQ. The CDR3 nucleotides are TGTGCCAGCAGCTTAGAAACCGGGGGTTGGAAACTGTTTTTT. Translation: CASSLETGGWKLFF.

The CDR3 sequence is CASNGPYEQYF. The CDR3 bases are TGTGCCAGCAACGGTCCCTACGAGCAGTACTTC. The V call is TRBV28, the J call TRBJ2-7; no firm D call. The germline V gene has CDR1 MDHEN and CDR2 SYDVKM. The CDR3 totals 11 residues. V gave up 7 bases and J gave up 2 bases, with 6 bases separating them.

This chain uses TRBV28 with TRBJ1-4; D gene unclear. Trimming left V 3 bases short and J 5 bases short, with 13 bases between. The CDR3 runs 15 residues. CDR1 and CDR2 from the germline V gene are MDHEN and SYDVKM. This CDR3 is CASSFFEERNEKLFF. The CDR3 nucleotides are TGTGCCAGCAGTTTCTTTGAGGAGAGAAATGAAAAACTGTTTTTT.

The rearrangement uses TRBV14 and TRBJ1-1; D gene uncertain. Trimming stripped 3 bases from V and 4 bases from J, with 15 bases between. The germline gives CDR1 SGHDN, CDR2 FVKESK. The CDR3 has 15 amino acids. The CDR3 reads CASSQHRVSATEAFF. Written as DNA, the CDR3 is TGTGCCAGCAGCCAGCACAGAGTTTCCGCCACTGAAGCTTTCTTT. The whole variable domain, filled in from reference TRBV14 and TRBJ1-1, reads EAGVTQFPSHSVIEKGQTVTLRCDPISGHDNLYWYRRVMGKEIKFLLHFVKESKQDESGMPNNRFLAERTGGTYSTLKVQPAELEDSGVYFCASSQHRVSATEAFFGQGTRLTVV.

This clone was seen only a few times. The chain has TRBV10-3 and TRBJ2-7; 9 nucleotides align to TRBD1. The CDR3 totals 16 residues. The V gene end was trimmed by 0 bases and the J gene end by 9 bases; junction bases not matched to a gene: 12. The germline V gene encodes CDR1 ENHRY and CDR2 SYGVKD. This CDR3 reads CAISESGTGSPIWQYF. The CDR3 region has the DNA TGTGCCATCAGTGAGTCCGGGACAGGGTCCCCCATTTGGCAGTACTTC.

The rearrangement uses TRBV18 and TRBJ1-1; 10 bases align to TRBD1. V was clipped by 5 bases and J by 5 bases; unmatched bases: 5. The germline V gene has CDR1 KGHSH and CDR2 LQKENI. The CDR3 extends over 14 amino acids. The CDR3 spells CASSSRTGGTEAFF. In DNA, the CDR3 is TGTGCCAGCTCATCTAGGACAGGGGGGACTGAAGCTTTCTTT.

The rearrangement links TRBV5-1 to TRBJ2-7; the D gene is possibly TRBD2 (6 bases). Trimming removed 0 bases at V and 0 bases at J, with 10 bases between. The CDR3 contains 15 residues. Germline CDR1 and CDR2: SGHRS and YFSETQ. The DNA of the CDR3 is TGCGCCAGCAGCTTGGCCGGGACTCTCTCCTACGAGCAGTACTTC. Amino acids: CASSLAGTLSYEQYF.

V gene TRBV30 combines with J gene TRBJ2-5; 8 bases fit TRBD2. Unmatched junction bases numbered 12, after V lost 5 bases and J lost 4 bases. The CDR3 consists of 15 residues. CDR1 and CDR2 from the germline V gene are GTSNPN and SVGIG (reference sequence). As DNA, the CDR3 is TGTGCCTGGTGCCTTCACGGGGGGGCCGGAGAGACCCAGTACTTC. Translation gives CAWCLHGGAGETQYF.

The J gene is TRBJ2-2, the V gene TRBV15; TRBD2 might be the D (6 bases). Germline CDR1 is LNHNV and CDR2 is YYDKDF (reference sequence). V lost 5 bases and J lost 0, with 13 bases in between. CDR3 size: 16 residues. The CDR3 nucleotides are TGTGCCACCAGCGGATGGACTACTTCGAACACCGGGGAGCTGTTTTTT. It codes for CATSGWTTSNTGELFF.

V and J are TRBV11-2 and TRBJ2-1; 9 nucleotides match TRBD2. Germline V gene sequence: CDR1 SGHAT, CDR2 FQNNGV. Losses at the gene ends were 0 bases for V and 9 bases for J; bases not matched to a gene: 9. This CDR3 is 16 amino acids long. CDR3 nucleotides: TGTGCCAGCAGCTTAGATTTCGGCGGGGGGGCCATTGAGCAGTTCTTC. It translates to CASSLDFGGGAIEQFF.

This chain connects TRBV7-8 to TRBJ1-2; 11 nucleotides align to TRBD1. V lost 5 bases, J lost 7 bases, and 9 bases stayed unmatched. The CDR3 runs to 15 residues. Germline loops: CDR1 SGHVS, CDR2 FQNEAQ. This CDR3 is CASSLGGTGGSGYTF. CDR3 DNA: TGTGCCAGCAGCCTCGGGGGGACAGGGGGAAGTGGCTACACCTTC.

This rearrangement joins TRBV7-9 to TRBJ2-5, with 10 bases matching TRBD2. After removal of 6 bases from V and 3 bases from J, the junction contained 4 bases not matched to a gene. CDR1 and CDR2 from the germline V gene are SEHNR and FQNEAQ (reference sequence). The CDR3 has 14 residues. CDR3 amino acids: CASRETSGKETQYF. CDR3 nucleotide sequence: TGTGCCAGCAGGGAAACTAGCGGGAAAGAGACCCAGTACTTC.

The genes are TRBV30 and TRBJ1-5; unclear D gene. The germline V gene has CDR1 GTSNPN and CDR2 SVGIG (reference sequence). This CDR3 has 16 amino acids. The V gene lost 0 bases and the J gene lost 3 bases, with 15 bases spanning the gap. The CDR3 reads CAWSVLAATLNQPQHF. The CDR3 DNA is TGTGCCTGGAGTGTACTCGCTGCAACCCTCAATCAGCCCCAGCATTTT. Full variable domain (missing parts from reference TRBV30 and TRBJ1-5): SQTIHQWPATLVQPVGSPLSLECTVEGTSNPNLYWYRQAAGRGLQLLFYSVGIGQISSEVPQNLSASRPQDRQFILSSKKLLLSDSGFYLCAWSVLAATLNQPQHFGDGTRLSIL.

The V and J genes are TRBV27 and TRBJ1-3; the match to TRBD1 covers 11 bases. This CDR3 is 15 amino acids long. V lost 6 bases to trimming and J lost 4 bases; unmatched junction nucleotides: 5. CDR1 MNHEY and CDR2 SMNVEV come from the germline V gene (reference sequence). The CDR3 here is CASRGQGAPGNTIYF. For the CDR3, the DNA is TGTGCCAGCAGAGGACAGGGGGCGCCCGGAAACACCATATATTTT.

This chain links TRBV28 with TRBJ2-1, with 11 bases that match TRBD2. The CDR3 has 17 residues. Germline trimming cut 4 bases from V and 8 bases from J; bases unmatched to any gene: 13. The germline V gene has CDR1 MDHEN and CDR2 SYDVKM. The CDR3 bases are TGTGCCAGCAGTTACACCCAACTAGCGGGAGTTGTTGATGAGCAGTTCTTC. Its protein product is CASSYTQLAGVVDEQFF. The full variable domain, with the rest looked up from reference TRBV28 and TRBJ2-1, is DVKVTQSSRYLVKRTGEKVFLECVQDMDHENMFWYRQDPGLGLRLIYFSYDVKMKEKGDIPEGYSVSREKKERFSLILESASTNQTSMYLCASSYTQLAGVVDEQFFGPGTRLTVL.

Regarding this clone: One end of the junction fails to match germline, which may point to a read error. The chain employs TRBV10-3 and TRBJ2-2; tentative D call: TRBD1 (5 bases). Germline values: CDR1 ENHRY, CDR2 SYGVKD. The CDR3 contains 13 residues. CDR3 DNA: TGTGCCCTCAGGGCCTCCCCCGGGGGGGAGCTGTTTTTT. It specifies CALRASPGGELFF.

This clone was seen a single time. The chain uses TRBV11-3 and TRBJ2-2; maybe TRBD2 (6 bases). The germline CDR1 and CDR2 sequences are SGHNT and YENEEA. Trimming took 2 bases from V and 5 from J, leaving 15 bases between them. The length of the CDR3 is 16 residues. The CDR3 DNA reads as TGTGCCAGCAGCTTATCCTCCGTTGGGGGGACCGGGGAGCTGTTTTTT. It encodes CASSLSSVGGTGELFF.